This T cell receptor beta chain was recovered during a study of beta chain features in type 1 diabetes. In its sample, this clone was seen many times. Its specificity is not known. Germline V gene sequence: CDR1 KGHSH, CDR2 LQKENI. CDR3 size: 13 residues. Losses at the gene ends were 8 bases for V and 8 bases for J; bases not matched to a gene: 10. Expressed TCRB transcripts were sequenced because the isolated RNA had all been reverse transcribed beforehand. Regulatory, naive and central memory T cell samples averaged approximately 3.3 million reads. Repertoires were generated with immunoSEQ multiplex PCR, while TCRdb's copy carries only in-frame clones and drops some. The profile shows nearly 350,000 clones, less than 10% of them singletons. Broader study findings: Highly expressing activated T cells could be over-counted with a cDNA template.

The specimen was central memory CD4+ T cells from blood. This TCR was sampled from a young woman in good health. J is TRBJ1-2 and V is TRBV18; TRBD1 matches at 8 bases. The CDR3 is CASTRGQAAGYTF. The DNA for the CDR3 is TGTGCCAGCACGAGGGGACAGGCGGCAGGCTACACCTTC.